This is a list of T cell receptor beta chains from one sample in a study of T cell repertoires in cytomegalovirus infection. TCRdb recomputed calls from the reads with MiXCR, one row per CDR3 protein. Of some 270,000 distinct CDR3 sequences in the sample, around 20% were seen once. These receptors lack a known antigen. The sample was cultured PBMCs, taken from culture after CMV antigen stimulation. These TCRs come from a human donor in good health (CMV status not recorded). Some clones in this sample may be carry-over from other donors' samples. Each CDR3 is given with its conserved first and last residue. The D gene is left open where the match is weak. For some rows the clone size is stated as once, few or many, or as a class when expanded; others skip it.

j_call	clone_size	v_call	d_call	cdr3_aa	cdr3_nt
TRBJ1-4	NA	TRBV7-9	NA	CASSSPIGTNEKLFF	TGTGCCAGCAGCTCCCCAATCGGAACTAATGAAAAACTGTTTTTT
TRBJ2-4	many	TRBV28	NA	CASSLEDLGKNIQYF	TGTGCCAGCAGTTTAGAAGATCTGGGCAAAAACATTCAGTACTTC
TRBJ2-7	NA	TRBV25-1	TRBD2	CASSHASGRGYEQNF	TGTGCCAGCAGTCACGCTAGCGGGAGAGGCTACGAGCAGAACTTC
TRBJ2-1	NA	TRBV7-9	NA	CASSLLGADEQFF	TGTGCCAGCAGCTTACTTGGCGCGGATGAGCAGTTCTTC
TRBJ2-7	few	TRBV7-8	TRBD2	CASSLASGALYEQYF	TGTGCCAGCAGCTTAGCTAGCGGGGCTCTCTACGAGCAGTACTTC
TRBJ2-1	many	TRBV5-6	TRBD2	CASSLPGTSGLNEQFF	TGTGCCAGCAGCTTACCCGGGACTAGCGGATTGAATGAGCAGTTCTTC
TRBJ1-2	few	TRBV4-3	NA	CASSQETGWDYGYTF	TGCGCCAGCAGCCAAGAAACAGGATGGGACTATGGCTACACCTTC
TRBJ2-1	NA	TRBV28	TRBD2	CASSTSGGSYNEQFF	TGTGCCAGCAGTACAAGCGGGGGCTCCTACAATGAGCAGTTCTTC
TRBJ1-2	few	TRBV19	TRBD1	CASSILAGGYGYTF	TGTGCCAGTAGTATCCTTGCAGGGGGCTATGGCTACACCTTC
TRBJ2-5	NA	TRBV19	NA	CASKKVGVETQYF	TGTGCCAGCAAGAAGGTGGGGGTAGAGACCCAGTACTTC
TRBJ2-2	NA	TRBV28	TRBD2	CASSLLGGPRSGELFF	TGTGCCAGCAGTTTATTGGGAGGGCCAAGAAGCGGGGAGCTGTTTTTT
TRBJ2-7	many	TRBV28	NA	CASSGGGQGHYEQYF	TGTGCCAGCAGTGGAGGGGGGCAGGGTCACTACGAGCAGTACTTC
TRBJ2-5	NA	TRBV20-1	TRBD2	CSARMGLAVQETQYF	TGCAGTGCTAGGATGGGACTAGCGGTTCAAGAGACCCAGTACTTC
TRBJ1-2	many	TRBV7-8	NA	CASSLTPLHPQVYGYTF	TGTGCCAGCAGCTTAACTCCGCTTCATCCACAGGTCTATGGCTACACCTTC
TRBJ2-1	few	TRBV6-2/TRBV6-3	NA	CASSYDTGTFSYNEQFF	TGTGCCAGCAGTTACGACACCGGGACGTTCTCCTACAATGAGCAGTTCTTC
TRBJ2-7	NA	TRBV4-3	TRBD1	CASSQGQGVEQYF	TGCGCCAGCAGCCAGGGACAGGGGGTCGAGCAGTACTTC
TRBJ1-4	few	TRBV9	TRBD1	CASSAPGQAVGEKLFF	TGTGCCAGCAGCGCACCTGGACAGGCCGTGGGGGAAAAACTGTTTTTT
TRBJ2-1	many	TRBV5-1	NA	CASSSGTQSYNEQFF	TGCGCCAGCAGTTCCGGGACTCAGTCCTACAATGAGCAGTTCTTC
TRBJ2-3	many	TRBV6-1	TRBD2	CASKTIAGGYTDTQYF	TGTGCCAGCAAAACGATAGCGGGAGGCTACACAGATACGCAGTATTTT
TRBJ1-5	few	TRBV12-3/TRBV12-4	NA	CASSPQELEPQHF	TGTGCCAGCAGTCCACAGGAGTTGGAGCCCCAGCATTTT
TRBJ1-6	many	TRBV7-2	TRBD1	CASSLRPPRQGSPLHF	TGTGCCAGCAGCTTAAGGCCCCCCCGACAGGGTTCACCCCTCCACTTT
TRBJ2-6	NA	TRBV28	NA	CASSLSYSGANVLTF	TGTGCCAGCAGTCTTAGTTATTCTGGGGCCAACGTCCTGACTTTC
TRBJ2-3	NA	TRBV7-2	NA	CASSPALGGTDTQYF	TGTGCCAGCAGCCCCGCCTTGGGGGGCACAGATACGCAGTATTTT